A single sample is the source of the 23 T cell receptor beta chains below, sequenced in a study of identical twins. From the 5' RACE reads, TCRdb called clonotypes with MiXCR, one entry per CDR3 protein. The table records 700,000 or so distinct CDR3 sequences, 21% of them present only once. This sample was shared with a second study, whose subject was T cells expressing NK-cell markers.

Sample: PBMCs. These receptors all come from a woman aged 18-29 years in good health.

The V and J genes are TRBV20-1 and TRBJ2-7; tentatively, D is TRBD1 (6 bases). The CDR3 spans 15 residues. V lost 3 bases to trimming and J lost 0 bases, with 15 bases between them. Germline V gene sequence: CDR1 DFQATT, CDR2 SNEGSKA (reference sequence). The CDR3 coding sequence is TGCAGTGCTAGCGGGTGGACAGTTAGCTCCTACGAGCAGTACTTC. Encoded protein: CSASGWTVSSYEQYF.

This clonotype has more than one count but fewer than ten. This sequence joins TRBV6-5 and TRBJ2-5; no clear D. The V gene's germline CDR1 is MNHEY and CDR2 SVGAGI. The CDR3 runs to 15 residues. V lost 0 bases, J lost 5 bases, and 13 bases lay in between. The CDR3 spells CASSYSHNGAETQYF. In DNA form, the CDR3 reads TGTGCCAGCAGTTACTCACACAACGGTGCGGAGACCCAGTACTTC.

This clonotype occurred a few times. The rearrangement links TRBV9 to TRBJ2-3, with D possibly TRBD1 on 5 matching bases. The CDR3 has 16 residues. V was pared by 0 bases and J by 2 bases, with 13 bases between. Per germline, CDR1 SGDLS and CDR2 YYNGEE. The CDR3: CASSVGVGAYTDTQYF. In nucleotides, the CDR3 is TGTGCCAGCAGCGTAGGTGTAGGGGCTTACACAGATACGCAGTATTTT.

This clonotype came up many times. The rearrangement joins TRBV12-3 or TRBV12-4 to TRBJ2-7; perhaps TRBD2 as D (6 bases). V lost 6 bases and J lost 0, with 9 bases in between. CDR3 length equals 13 residues. The CDR3 bases are TGTGCCAGCAGGGGACTGAGCTCCTACGAGCAGTACTTC. It encodes CASRGLSSYEQYF.

DNA for the CDR3: TGCGCCAGCAGCTTAAATGGAGGGTTCCCGGATACGCAGTATTTT. Protein sequence: CASSLNGGFPDTQYF. The chain employs TRBV5-1 and TRBJ2-3; weak D call: TRBD2 (6 bases). The CDR3 runs 15 residues. CDR1 is SGHRS, CDR2 YFSETQ, per germline. V dropped 2 bases and J dropped 6 bases, with 16 bases sitting between them.

This clonotype was counted a few times. This rearrangement joins TRBV20-1 to TRBJ2-1; TRBD2 matches 9 bases. V was pared by 6 bases and J by 12 bases, with 33 bases of the junction left unmatched. CDR1 DFQATT and CDR2 SNEGSKA come from the germline V gene (reference sequence). This CDR3 has 20 amino acids. The CDR3 DNA is TGCAGTGCCAGGGAGTGGTATCAGGCGGGAGGGGAGGCGGGTCAAAGGGGGCAGTTCTTC. It encodes CSAREWYQAGGEAGQRGQFF.

This chain connects TRBV4-1 to TRBJ2-2, with D tentatively TRBD2 (6 bases). The germline V and J ends were trimmed by 3 bases and 0 bases, with 20 bases remaining between them. Looked up from germline, CDR1 is MGHRA and CDR2 is YSYEKL. The CDR3 length is 19 residues. The CDR3 sequence is CASSHSPAPAGTNTGELFF. The CDR3, as DNA: TGCGCCAGCAGCCATTCCCCCGCCCCAGCGGGTACGAACACCGGGGAGCTGTTTTTT.

There are many counts of this clonotype. CDR3 bases: TGTGCCAGCATGCGGGGGGACCGGGGATCACCCCTCCACTTT. Translation: CASMRGDRGSPLHF. The chain is built from TRBV6-1 and TRBJ1-6; maybe TRBD1 (5 bases). This CDR3 has 14 residues. V was clipped by 7 bases and J by 10 bases, with 17 bases between them. Germline assignment: CDR1 MNHNS and CDR2 SASEGT.

This clonotype was observed many times. The chain couples TRBV6-2 or TRBV6-3 to TRBJ2-1; 9 bases are a match to TRBD2. After removal of 0 bases from V and 4 bases from J, the junction contained 7 bases not matched to a gene. This CDR3 has 17 amino acids. Germline V gives CDR1 MNHEY, CDR2 SVGEGT. CDR3 in amino acids: CASSYSAPSGVYNEQFF. Written as DNA, the CDR3 is TGTGCCAGCAGTTACTCGGCGCCTAGCGGGGTTTACAATGAGCAGTTCTTC.

In its sample, this clonotype was seen many times. V usage is TRBV7-6 and J usage is TRBJ1-3, with 8 bases fitting TRBD1. Germline trimming cut 3 bases from V and 0 bases from J; bases unmatched to any gene: 10. The CDR3 is 18 amino acids. Germline CDR1 and CDR2: SGHVS and FNYEAQ. The CDR3 nucleotides read TGTGCCAGCAGCTTTGCTACCCGACAGGGGAGCTCTGGAAACACCATATATTTT. This translates into CASSFATRQGSSGNTIYF.

This clonotype showed up many times. The chain carries TRBV6-5 and TRBJ2-1, with a tentative D call TRBD2 (6 bases). The germline CDR1 and CDR2 sequences are MNHEY and SVGAGI. V lost 4 bases, J lost 7 bases, and 29 bases lay in between. This CDR3 region has 19 residues. The CDR3 DNA is TGTGCCAGCAGTTCTGGACTACTCCCTTCCCCACAATTCCCTAATGAGCAGTTCTTC. Translation: CASSSGLLPSPQFPNEQFF.

This clonotype was recorded a few times. V gene TRBV7-6 combines with J gene TRBJ1-3, with 7 nucleotides matching TRBD1. V shed 5 bases, J shed 2 bases, and the junction held 9 bases outside the gene matches. This CDR3 contains 16 residues. Germline CDR1 is SGHVS and CDR2 is FNYEAQ. The CDR3 region has the DNA TGTGCCAGCAGCCGCCTGACAGGGATAGCTGGAAACACCATATATTTT. Translating it yields CASSRLTGIAGNTIYF.

This clonotype was seen a few times. The chain recombines TRBV3-1 with TRBJ2-7, with D unclear. The V and J ends lost 4 bases and 4 bases respectively, with 8 bases between them. CDR1 LGHDT and CDR2 YNNKEL come from the germline V gene (reference sequence). This CDR3 comprises 12 residues. As DNA, the CDR3 is TGTGCCAGCAGCCCGTCCTTGTACGAGCAGTACTTC. This translates into CASSPSLYEQYF.

The chain recombines TRBV10-3 with TRBJ2-6; a weak D match, TRBD2 (5 bases). V was clipped by 4 bases and J by 2 bases, with 6 bases between them. Germline CDR1 reads ENHRY; CDR2 reads SYGVKD. The CDR3 is 14 residues long. The CDR3 region has the DNA TGTGCCATCAGTGCGGGGACTGGGGCCAACGTCCTGACTTTC. Translating gives CAISAGTGANVLTF.

The chain employs TRBV3-1 and TRBJ2-4; tentatively, D is TRBD2 (6 bases). Germline-derived CDR1 and CDR2 are LGHDT and YNNKEL (reference sequence). V lost 4 bases and J lost 5, with 18 bases in between. This CDR3 contains 16 residues. The CDR3 DNA sequence: TGTGCCAGCAGCCCGATCGGGGGAGTAACACAAAACATTCAGTACTTC. Encoded protein: CASSPIGGVTQNIQYF.

This clonotype was seen more than once but under ten times. This chain uses TRBV7-9 with TRBJ2-2; D is ambiguous. This CDR3 contains 13 residues. The V gene lost 7 bases and the J gene lost 3 bases, with 9 bases spanning the gap. CDR1 and CDR2 (germline): SEHNR, FQNEAQ (reference sequence). DNA of the CDR3: TGTGCCAGCACCTCTTACGACACCGGGGAGCTGTTTTTT. Its protein product is CASTSYDTGELFF.

This clonotype appeared a few times. The chain combines TRBV29-1 with TRBJ1-1; D unresolved. This CDR3 is built from 11 residues. V dropped 3 bases and J dropped 3 bases, with 5 bases sitting between them. Germline values: CDR1 SQVTM, CDR2 ANQGSEA. In DNA form, the CDR3 reads TGCAGCGTTGACATTTACACTGAAGCTTTCTTT. It yields the protein CSVDIYTEAFF. The full variable domain, completed using reference TRBV29-1 and TRBJ1-1, is SAVISQKPSRDICQRGTSLTIQCQVDSQVTMMFWYRQQPGQSLTLIATANQGSEATYESGFVIDKFPISRPNLTFSTLTVSNMSPEDSSIYLCSVDIYTEAFFGQGTRLTVV.

This clonotype turned up a few times. The chain has TRBV10-3 and TRBJ2-7; tentatively, D is TRBD2 (6 bases). The V gene's germline CDR1 is ENHRY and CDR2 SYGVKD. Trimming took 8 bases from V and 2 from J, leaving 13 bases between them. CDR3 length: 13 residues. CDR3 protein: CAISPSETYEQYF. The CDR3 region has the DNA TGTGCCATCTCCCCTAGCGAGACCTACGAGCAGTACTTC.

There are a few counts of this clonotype. V and J are TRBV12-5 and TRBJ2-1; a weak D match, TRBD2 (5 bases). Trimming removed 1 base at V and 6 bases at J, with 13 bases between. This CDR3 is built from 15 residues. From germline, CDR1 is LGHNT and CDR2 FRNRAP. The CDR3 region is CASGLAGVGGNEQFF. For the CDR3, the DNA is TGTGCTAGTGGTTTGGCCGGGGTGGGCGGCAATGAGCAGTTCTTC.

The genes are TRBV19 and TRBJ2-1, with 9 bases fitting TRBD1. Germline trimming cut 8 bases from V and 8 bases from J; bases unmatched to any gene: 10. CDR3 length: 14 amino acids. Germline-derived CDR1 and CDR2 are LNHDA and SQIVND (reference sequence). The chain's CDR3 is CASSMGTGIDEQFF. CDR3 bases: TGTGCCAGTTCCATGGGGACAGGGATCGATGAGCAGTTCTTC.

This clonotype was picked up a small number of times. The rearrangement uses TRBV20-1 and TRBJ2-7, with a tentative D call TRBD2 (6 bases). This CDR3 is built from 15 residues. Germline lookup yields CDR1 DFQATT and CDR2 SNEGSKA (reference sequence). V was shortened by 5 bases and J by 7 bases, with 24 bases between the two germline ends. The CDR3 sequence: CSAPPGGGRRDEQYF. DNA for the CDR3: TGCAGTGCTCCCCCAGGCGGAGGGAGGAGAGATGAGCAGTACTTC.

This clonotype was detected only a few times. The rearrangement uses TRBV6-5 and TRBJ2-3; 11 bases match TRBD2. CDR1 and CDR2 from the germline V gene are MNHEY and SVGAGI. The ends lost 4 bases at V and 1 base at J; junction bases unmatched: 4. The CDR3 length is 16 residues. The CDR3: CASSFKLAGGTDTQYF. The CDR3 DNA reads as TGTGCCAGCAGTTTCAAACTAGCGGGAGGCACAGATACGCAGTATTTT.

This clonotype was seen more than once but under ten times. This chain links TRBV7-7 with TRBJ2-1, with 9 bases fitting TRBD2. Losses at the gene ends were 3 bases for V and 4 bases for J; bases not matched to a gene: 7. The CDR3 has 16 amino acids. Germline V gene data show CDR1 as SSHAT and CDR2 as FNYEAQ (reference sequence). In DNA, the CDR3 is TGTGCCAGCAGCTTGGGAGCGGGAGGACAATACAATGAGCAGTTCTTC. It codes for CASSLGAGGQYNEQFF.